The following is a T cell receptor (beta chain) sequence with its context. Its binding antigen is unknown. No much larger clone exists at a distance of one base, and base qualities are not known. The immunoSEQ Assay, a bias-controlled multiplex PCR, was used to amplify TCRbeta CDR3 regions from genomic DNA. Regarding the original processing steps: Within the assay, amplification of reference gene primers was used to estimate how many nucleated cells each sample contained. To quantify the absolute abundance of each unique TCRbeta CDR3 rearrangement, sequence reads were collapsed and filtered. For each sample, productive Simpson clonality was calculated as the square root of Simpson's diversity index over productive rearrangements. In TCRdb, the immuneACCESS table is reduced to in-frame sequences with V and J assigned. These tables do not hold every clone; where another copy was compared, an unresolved V gene accounts for under half, and the others remain unexplained. V and J calls and clone size are those listed in that table; D and trimming were worked out from the DNA. A total of 250,000 to 300,000 clones appear in this sample, about 86% of them only once. The ten largest clones capture roughly 5.8% of the sample.

This sample is drawn from a study of blood T cell repertoires in COVID-19 (dated by TCRdb to 2020 to 2021). For context, the study as a whole: Collaborator samples came from the United States, Italy and Spain and covered acute and convalescent phases of COVID-19. Where available, HLA class I and class II types were taken from metadata supplied by the sample provider and were not determined by assay-based typing. Nearly every sample came with metadata listing a de-identified subject ID, COVID-19 status, age in years and sex. A freely available public database, intended as a resource for researchers studying the immune response to SARS-CoV-2, is where the repertoires were released. The prospective study material was composed of cDNA or gDNA derived from T cells, B-cell-depleted T cells, or PBMCs. Samples were obtained from the ongoing ImmuneRACE study (first 160 participants) and from 1,254 subjects provided by 6 global collaborators. Deeply sampled blood TCRbeta repertoires from subjects exposed to, actively infected with, or recovered from COVID-19 were included in the dataset. Points the paper makes about the study in general: The quantity of clinical and demographic metadata differed by source and by participant and was supplied without curation.

The CDR3 spans 16 residues, from the cysteine through the phenylalanine. Only the CDR3 portion is preserved as DNA: 48 bases, with reading frame beginning at the first base. For CDR1 and CDR2, the germline V gene lists SGHTA and FQGNSA. Deletion took 5 bases off V and 3 bases off J, with a span of 14 bases between the germline ends. Collaborating institutions collected whole blood in K2EDTA tubes following their own protocols. For TCRbeta analysis, collaborators shipped samples as frozen whole blood, isolated PBMCs, or DNA extracted from either of those sample types. The rearranged segments are TRBV7-2 and TRBJ1-6, with no reliable assignment of the D segment. The sequence was obtained from a man older than 75 with acute or convalescent COVID-19. Sequenced material: peripheral blood. The base sequence is TGTGCCAGCAGCCCGCGGGAGGCACTCTATAATTCACCCCTCCACTTT. Protein translation: CASSPREALYNSPLHF.